This TCR beta chain was sequenced during a study of CD4+ T cells in melanoma. Whole-study results and caveats: Neoantigen-specific CD4+ T cells in melanoma reportedly had diverse differentiation states.

The CDR3 is 14 amino acids. The germline CDR1 and CDR2 sequences are SGHAT and FQNNGV. The V end lost 1 base, the J end lost 6 bases, and 9 bases lay between the germline ends. Some clones are missing from TCRdb's copy, which holds only in-frame ones; the method was immunoSEQ multiplex PCR. The table has about 55,000 clones, about 72% seen once. In regard to this clone: Its target is not known.

Sequencing was performed on tumor tissue. The sequence derives from a human donor with melanoma. The chain recombines TRBV11-2 with TRBJ2-2, with D uncertain. The CDR3: CASSLGPGAGELFF. DNA of the CDR3: TGTGCCAGCAGCTTAGGGCCGGGCGCCGGGGAGCTGTTTTTT.